One sample yielded the 18 T cell receptor beta chains listed below, sequenced in a study of chemoradiotherapy in HPV16-positive cancers. The protocol was immunoSEQ multiplex PCR, while the TCRdb copy is restricted to in-frame clones and leaves out a portion. The sample has approximately 15,000 clones, around 90% seen once. Source: tumor tissue, taken from a patient who underwent chemoradiotherapy. Receptors were obtained from a human donor with HPV-associated anogenital cancer.

The chain couples TRBV15 to TRBJ2-1, with D perhaps matching TRBD2 (5 bases). Trimming took off 0 bases at V and 9 bases at J, with 12 bases between the two ends. The CDR3 runs 14 residues. Germline loops: CDR1 LNHNV, CDR2 YYDKDF (reference sequence). The CDR3 nucleotides are TGTGCCACCAGCAGAGAACGGGGATGGGGTGAGCAGTTCTTC. This translates into CATSRERGWGEQFF.

The chain uses TRBV28 and TRBJ2-1; 14 nucleotides align to TRBD2. Germline-derived CDR1 and CDR2 are MDHEN and SYDVKM. CDR3 size: 16 residues. Trimming removed 5 bases from V and 7 bases from J; junction bases left unmatched: 7. CDR3 coding DNA: TGTGCCAGCAGTCCAAGACTAGCGGGAGGGCCGAATGAGCAGTTCTTC. Translated: CASSPRLAGGPNEQFF. Full variable domain (remainder filled in from reference TRBV28 and TRBJ2-1): DVKVTQSSRYLVKRTGEKVFLECVQDMDHENMFWYRQDPGLGLRLIYFSYDVKMKEKGDIPEGYSVSREKKERFSLILESASTNQTSMYLCASSPRLAGGPNEQFFGPGTRLTVL.

This chain joins TRBV15 and TRBJ1-5, with unresolved D. Trimming left V 0 bases short and J 7 bases short, with 4 bases between. Germline CDR1 is LNHNV and CDR2 is YYDKDF (reference sequence). The length of the CDR3 is 12 residues. CDR3 DNA sequence: TGTGCCACCAGCAGAGAAGCGCAGCCCCAGCATTTT. This translates into CATSREAQPQHF.

The chain links TRBV6-5 to TRBJ1-2, with no clear D. The germline V and J ends were trimmed by 0 bases and 5 bases, with 7 bases remaining between them. The germline CDR1 and CDR2 sequences are MNHEY and SVGAGI. The CDR3 contains 13 residues. CDR3 bases: TGTGCCAGCAGTTACTCGACCTTATATGGCTACACCTTC. Protein product: CASSYSTLYGYTF.

J is TRBJ2-1 and V is TRBV7-2; 8 bases map to TRBD2. There are 15 residues in the CDR3. With V trimmed by 5 bases and J by 7 bases, 10 bases remained unmatched. Per germline, CDR1 SGHTA and CDR2 FQGNSA. The CDR3 DNA is TGTGCCAGCAGCGCAGATTACGGGACTAGGAATGAGCAGTTCTTC. This gives the protein CASSADYGTRNEQFF.

This clone is large (0.1 to 1%) in the sample. V is TRBV11-3 and J is TRBJ1-2; maybe TRBD1 (5 bases). The CDR3 sequence is 12 residues long. Trimming took off 8 bases at V and 4 bases at J, with 11 bases between the two ends. Per germline, CDR1 SGHNT and CDR2 YENEEA. The CDR3 reads CASRRQIYGYTF. CDR3 sequence (DNA): TGTGCCAGCCGAAGACAGATCTATGGCTACACCTTC.

This clone was picked up one time. Other DNA sequences of this sample code for an identical CDR3. J is TRBJ2-7 and V is TRBV25-1, with D perhaps matching TRBD1 or TRBD2 (5 bases each). Trimming took 4 bases from V and 3 from J, leaving 13 bases between them. CDR3 length: 14 amino acids. CDR1 is MGHDK and CDR2 is SYGVNS in the germline V gene. The CDR3 nucleotides are TGTGCCAGCAGTGTGAGGGGAGAGGTCTACGAGCAGTACTTC. Residues: CASSVRGEVYEQYF.

The J gene is TRBJ2-3, the V gene TRBV6-5; 8 bases line up with TRBD1. The CDR3 spans 13 residues. V dropped 10 bases and J dropped 4; count of bases not matched to a gene: 7. Germline lookup yields CDR1 MNHEY and CDR2 SVGAGI. CDR3 nucleotides: TGTGCCACCCGACAGGGGCTAGCAGATACGCAGTATTTT. Its protein product is CATRQGLADTQYF.

Worth noting for this clone: At one of its ends the junction is not consistent with the germline gene, which may arise from a read error. V usage is TRBV20-1 and J usage is TRBJ1-2; TRBD1 might be the D (5 bases). Germline V CDR1 and CDR2: DFQATT, SNEGSKA (reference sequence). The length of the CDR3 is 8 residues. CDR3 loop: CSGGSGSF. The CDR3 DNA reads as TGCAGTGGGGGGTCCGGCTCCTTC.

By sample fraction, this clone is large (0.1 to 1%). The chain combines TRBV6-5 with TRBJ2-7, with a tentative D call TRBD1 (6 bases). V lost 0 bases, J lost 3 bases, and 9 bases lay in between. Germline V gene sequence: CDR1 MNHEY, CDR2 SVGAGI. This CDR3 region has 14 residues. Here the CDR3 DNA reads TGTGCCAGCAGTTACTCGAACAGGGTCTACGAGCAGTACTTC. It codes for CASSYSNRVYEQYF.

This chain links TRBV2 with TRBJ2-3; D uncertain. Trimming stripped 4 bases from V and 0 bases from J, with 5 bases between. The CDR3 is 13 amino acids. The germline gives CDR1 SNHLY, CDR2 FYNNEI. The CDR3: CASSAQSTDTQYF. CDR3 bases: TGTGCCAGCAGTGCACAGAGCACAGATACGCAGTATTTT.

In this sample, this clone turned up a few times. This chain uses TRBV7-2 with TRBJ2-7; D might be TRBD1 (5 bases). This CDR3 spans 13 amino acids. Deletions cut 5 bases from V and 5 bases from J, with 13 bases between. Germline assignment: CDR1 SGHTA and CDR2 FQGNSA. The CDR3 nucleotides read TGTGCCAGCAGCCACCGACAGATCCACGAGCAGTACTTC. This translates into CASSHRQIHEQYF.

Turning to this clone: The junction and the germline gene differ at one end; a read error may be behind it. The CDR3 loop reads CASTLFGTAGGSYGYTF. In nucleotides, the CDR3 is TGCGCCAGCACCTTGTTCGGGACCGCAGGGGGAAGCTATGGCTACACCTTC. The chain combines TRBV5-1 with TRBJ1-2, with 7 bases lining up with TRBD1. From germline, CDR1 is SGHRS and CDR2 YFSETQ. The CDR3 is 17 residues long.

Points on this clone: The junction departs from the called germline gene at one end, perhaps through a read error. The DNA for the CDR3 is TGTGCTAGCAGCTTAGCACAAAATACTGAAGCTTTCTTT. This encodes CASSLAQNTEAFF. V usage is TRBV7-7 and J usage is TRBJ1-1; D unclear. This CDR3 comprises 13 residues. CDR1 is SSHAT, CDR2 FNYEAQ, per germline (reference sequence).

A note on this clone: Additional DNA sequences in this sample encode the identical CDR3. The gene calls are TRBV11-2 and TRBJ2-1; weak D call: TRBD1 (6 bases). V dropped 2 bases and J dropped 0 bases, with 11 bases sitting between them. The CDR3 sequence is 16 residues long. Germline V CDR1 and CDR2: SGHAT, FQNNGV. The CDR3 DNA is TGTGCCAGCAGCTTAAGGGCGGACAGCTCCTACAATGAGCAGTTCTTC. This translates into CASSLRADSSYNEQFF. Based on the CDR3 plus reference TRBV11-2 and TRBJ2-1, the full variable domain is EAGVAQSPRYKIIEKRQSVAFWCNPISGHATLYWYQQILGQGPKLLIQFQNNGVVDDSQLPKDRFSAERLKGVDSTLKIQPAKLEDSAVYLCASSLRADSSYNEQFFGPGTRLTVL.

The chain has TRBV2 and TRBJ1-1, with D unresolved. The CDR3 is 13 amino acids. CDR1 is SNHLY, CDR2 FYNNEI, per germline. Trimming left V 1 base short and J 6 bases short, with 9 bases between. In DNA, the CDR3 is TGTGCCAGCAGTGAAGAGGGCGCGGCTGAAGCTTTCTTT. Its protein product is CASSEEGAAEAFF. Looking up the rest from reference TRBV2 and TRBJ1-1 gives the full variable domain: EPEVTQTPSHQVTQMGQEVILRCVPISNHLYFYWYRQILGQKVEFLVSFYNNEISEKSEIFDDQFSVERPDGSNFTLKIRSTKLEDSAMYFCASSEEGAAEAFFGQGTRLTVV.

The chain couples TRBV4-1 to TRBJ1-1; 8 nucleotides agree with TRBD1. The trim removed 3 bases at V and 4 bases at J, leaving 7 bases unmatched. This CDR3 spans 15 amino acids. Germline CDR1 is MGHRA and CDR2 is YSYEKL. The DNA of the CDR3 is TGCGCCAGCAGCCAGTACCAGGGGGCGGCCACTGAAGCTTTCTTT. Its protein product is CASSQYQGAATEAFF.

The rearrangement joins TRBV5-4 to TRBJ2-1; D call uncertain. Germline lookup yields CDR1 SGHNT and CDR2 YYREEE (reference sequence). The length of the CDR3 is 15 residues. The V end was cut by 2 bases, the J end by 5 bases, with 14 bases between. The CDR3 bases are TGTGCCAGCAGCTTAGGCAGTGGACCCCACAATGAGCAGTTCTTC. Protein product: CASSLGSGPHNEQFF.